This T cell receptor (beta chain) was recovered during a study of T cell responses to AZD1222 COVID-19 vaccine. Study as a whole: Second-dose groups at about 4 or about 12 weeks were pooled.

Here immunoSEQ multiplex PCR was the method, and the copy in TCRdb shows in-frame clones only, minus some. Of some 140,000 clones in the sample, 70% to 90% were seen once. This clone was seen once. Its antigen is still unknown. Whole-study findings and limits: At study baseline, merely six AZD1222 recipients were seropositive. Donors in the cohort were predominantly white British and more often female, and clonal diversity was possibly underestimated. The study found Spike-specific TCR breadth and depth rose after two AZD1222 doses.

V lost 7 bases and J lost 2, with 12 bases in between. The CDR3 sequence is 14 residues long. CDR1 is MDHEN, CDR2 SYDVKM, per germline. V gene TRBV28 combines with J gene TRBJ1-5; D unresolved. The origin of this receptor is an adult in good health. Material: peripheral blood, obtained on day 0 of AZD1222 vaccination. The chain's CDR3 is CASKVGSGNQPQHF. DNA for the CDR3: TGTGCCAGCAAAGTGGGGTCGGGCAATCAGCCCCAGCATTTT.